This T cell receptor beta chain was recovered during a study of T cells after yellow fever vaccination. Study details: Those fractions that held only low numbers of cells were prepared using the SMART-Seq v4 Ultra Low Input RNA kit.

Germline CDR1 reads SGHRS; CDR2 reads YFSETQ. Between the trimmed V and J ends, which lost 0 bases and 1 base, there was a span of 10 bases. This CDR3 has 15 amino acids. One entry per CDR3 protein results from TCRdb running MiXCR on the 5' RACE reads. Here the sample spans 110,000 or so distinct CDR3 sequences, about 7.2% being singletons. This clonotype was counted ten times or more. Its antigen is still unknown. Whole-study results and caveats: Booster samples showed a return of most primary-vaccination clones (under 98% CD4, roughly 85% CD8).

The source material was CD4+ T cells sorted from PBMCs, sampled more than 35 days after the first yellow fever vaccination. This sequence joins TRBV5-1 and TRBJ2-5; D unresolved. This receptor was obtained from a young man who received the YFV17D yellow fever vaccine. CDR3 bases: TGCGCCAGCAGCTTGGCCATGATTAGCCAAGAGACCCAGTACTTC. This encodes CASSLAMISQETQYF.